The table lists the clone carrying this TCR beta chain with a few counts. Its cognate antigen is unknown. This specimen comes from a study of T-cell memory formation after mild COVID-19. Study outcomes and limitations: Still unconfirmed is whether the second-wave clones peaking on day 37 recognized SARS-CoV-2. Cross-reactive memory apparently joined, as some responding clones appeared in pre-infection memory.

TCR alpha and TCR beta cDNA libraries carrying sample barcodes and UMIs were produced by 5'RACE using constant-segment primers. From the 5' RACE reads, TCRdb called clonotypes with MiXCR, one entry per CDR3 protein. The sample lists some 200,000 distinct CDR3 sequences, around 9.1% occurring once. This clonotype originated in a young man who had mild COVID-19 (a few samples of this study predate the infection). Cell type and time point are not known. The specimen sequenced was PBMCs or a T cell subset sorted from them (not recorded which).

CDR3 protein: CASSYISRGRQHF. The CDR3 bases are TGTGCCAGCAGTTACATAAGTCGGGGGCGACAGCATTTT. This chain joins TRBV6-5 and TRBJ1-5; TRBD1 is a possible D gene (6 bases). The CDR3 runs 13 residues. V was shortened by 2 bases and J by 13 bases, with 15 bases between the two germline ends. Germline loops: CDR1 MNHEY, CDR2 SVGAGI.